The following is a T cell receptor (beta chain) sequence with its context. Its antigen remains unknown. The sample belongs to a study of cytomegalovirus exposure and HLA in healthy donors. The study's findings and limits: Within a later analysis, the majority of CMV-associated TCR beta chains appeared HLA-restricted.

Trimming removed 4 bases from V and 3 bases from J; junction bases left unmatched: 2. CDR3 length equals 13 residues. The germline V gene has CDR1 SGHNT and CDR2 YYREEE (reference sequence). It was with 60 Vbeta and 13 Jbeta primers that the PCR ran. Method: immunoSEQ multiplex PCR; TCRdb's copy keeps in-frame clones and lacks some. The sample lists nearly 110,000 clones, 65% to 90% occurring once. The specimen was PBMCs. This receptor was obtained from a man aged 50-60 years in good health and CMV-seronegative. The chain combines TRBV5-4 with TRBJ1-2, with 8 bases matching TRBD1. CDR3 loop: CASSLDRDYGYTF. CDR3 sequence (DNA): TGTGCCAGCAGCCTGGACAGGGACTATGGCTACACCTTC.